The source of this TCR beta chain is a study of cytomegalovirus exposure and HLA in healthy donors. Whole-study findings and limits: After further analysis at a later stage, around 17,000 TCR beta sequences were associated with HLA alleles at 0.05 false discovery rate. Later analysis suggested links between common viral pathogens and several top significant clusters. Earlier results showed most TCR beta V segments being productive about 87% or about 30% of the time.

To note about this clone: Its target is not known.

Germline V gene sequence: CDR1 SQVTM, CDR2 ANQGSEA. The CDR3 has 12 amino acids. The germline V and J ends were trimmed by 7 bases and 1 base, with 8 bases remaining between them. 60 Vbeta and 13 Jbeta primers were used in PCR. Data came from immunoSEQ multiplex PCR; TCRdb stores just in-frame clones and leaves some out. The data show about 100,000 clones, with more than 60% seen just once and about 4.5% held by the top ten. The sample taken for sequencing was PBMCs. This chain uses TRBV29-1 with TRBJ1-5, with no clear D. The receptor was isolated from a woman in her late teens or twenties in good health and CMV-seropositive. The CDR3 nucleotides read TGCAGCGCCATGGCCAGCAATCAGCCCCAGCATTTT. This codes for CSAMASNQPQHF.